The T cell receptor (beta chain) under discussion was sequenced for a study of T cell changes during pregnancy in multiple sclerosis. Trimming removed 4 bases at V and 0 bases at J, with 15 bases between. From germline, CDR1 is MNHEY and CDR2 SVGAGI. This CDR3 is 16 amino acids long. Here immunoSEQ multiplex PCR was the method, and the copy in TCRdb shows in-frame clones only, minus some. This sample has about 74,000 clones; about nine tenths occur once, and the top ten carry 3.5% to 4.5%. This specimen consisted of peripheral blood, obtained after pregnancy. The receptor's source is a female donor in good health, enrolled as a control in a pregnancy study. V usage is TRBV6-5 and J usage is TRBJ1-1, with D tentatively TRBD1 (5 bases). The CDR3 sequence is CASSSAGGVLNTEAFF. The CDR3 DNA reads TGTGCCAGCAGTTCTGCGGGGGGGGTTTTGAACACTGAAGCTTTCTTT.